The source of this TCR beta chain is a study of early T cells in non-severe SARS-CoV-2 infection. For the study at large: Sequenced material consisted of bulk RNA (from unsorted whole blood), and chains were unpaired. Study results and limitations: VDJdb matching favored anti-spike CD8 responses, missing private and CD4 specificities.

This CDR3 is 15 amino acids long. J lost 8 bases, V lost 6 bases, and 14 bases had no gene match. CDR1 and CDR2 (germline): DFQATT, SNEGSKA (reference sequence). This clonotype was seen a handful of times. Its antigen is as yet unknown. Each cDNA molecule carried a unique molecular identifier. TCRdb processed the 5' RACE reads anew with MiXCR; each CDR3 protein has one entry. The table has nearly 45,000 distinct CDR3 sequences, 11% seen once; the top ten hold just over 20%. V usage is TRBV20-1 and J usage is TRBJ2-1, with 9 bases identical to TRBD2. Sequenced sample: whole blood. This TCR was sampled from an adult who was a healthcare worker with PCR-confirmed SARS-CoV-2 infection or an uninfected control (not recorded which). CDR3 residues: CSAFIAGVKDDEQFF. CDR3 bases: TGCAGTGCATTTATAGCGGGAGTAAAGGACGATGAGCAGTTCTTC.